The 13 T cell receptor beta chains below were found in one sample sequenced in a study of siplizumab effects on memory and regulatory T cells. This table comes from immunoSEQ multiplex PCR, and its TCRdb copy is limited to in-frame clones, with some not included. The sample records about 87,000 clones, 75% to 90% being singletons. Sequenced input: CD4+ T cells sorted from blood. The receptors stem from a human donor in good health.

This CDR3 is CASSLEGTVQETQYF. The CDR3 DNA sequence: TGTGCCAGCAGCTTAGAAGGGACAGTTCAAGAGACCCAGTACTTC. This sequence joins TRBV11-2 and TRBJ2-5, with TRBD1 identical over 7 bases. Trimming took 0 bases from V and 2 from J; bases not matched to a gene: 3. This CDR3 is built from 15 residues. Per the germline V gene, CDR1 is SGHAT and CDR2 is FQNNGV.

V is TRBV7-8 and J is TRBJ2-2; D perhaps matches TRBD1 (5 bases). V lost 1 base and J 6 bases, leaving 12 bases between the germline ends. Germline CDR1 reads SGHVS; CDR2 reads FQNEAQ. This CDR3 is 15 amino acids long. The CDR3 nucleotides are TGTGCCAGCAGCTTAGGGCAGGGATGGGCCGGGGAGCTGTTTTTT. It translates to CASSLGQGWAGELFF.

This clone appeared a single time. J is TRBJ2-7 and V is TRBV7-9, with 7 bases identical to TRBD1. CDR1 and CDR2 from the germline V gene are SEHNR and FQNEAQ (reference sequence). There are 16 residues in the CDR3. J was trimmed by 2 bases and V by 0 bases; bases with no gene match: 7. The CDR3 region has the DNA TGTGCCAGCAGCTTAGCCTCCGGGACAGTGACCTACGAGCAGTACTTC. Translation gives CASSLASGTVTYEQYF.

The CDR3 is CASSRRTVDTEAFF. CDR3 coding DNA: TGTGCCAGCTCTCGCCGGACAGTGGACACTGAAGCTTTCTTT. The J gene is TRBJ1-1, the V gene TRBV18, with TRBD1 as a possible D gene (6 bases). V lost 6 bases and J lost 3, with 14 bases in between. CDR1 KGHSH and CDR2 LQKENI come from the germline V gene. The CDR3 totals 14 residues.

The table lists this clone with a count of one. The chain is built from TRBV7-9 and TRBJ2-2; D assignment may be TRBD1 or TRBD2 (5 bases each). In germline, CDR1 is SEHNR, CDR2 FQNEAQ (reference sequence). This CDR3 contains 16 residues. Trimming took 0 bases from V and 4 from J, leaving 12 bases between them. The CDR3 spells CASSLAPGPPTGELFF. DNA of the CDR3: TGTGCCAGCAGCTTAGCCCCGGGGCCCCCCACCGGGGAGCTGTTTTTT.

This rearrangement joins TRBV5-1 to TRBJ2-7; D may correspond to TRBD1 or TRBD2 (6 bases each). The CDR3 has 14 amino acids. V dropped 0 bases and J dropped 2 bases, with 9 bases sitting between them. Germline V lookup: CDR1 SGHRS, CDR2 YFSETQ. DNA of the CDR3: TGCGCCAGCAGCTTGGGAGGGGGGACCTACGAGCAGTACTTC. This translates into CASSLGGGTYEQYF.

This clone turned up a few times. V usage is TRBV19 and J usage is TRBJ1-2; D not resolved. V shed 1 base and J shed 5 bases, with 14 bases lying between them. The V gene's germline CDR1 is LNHDA and CDR2 SQIVND (reference sequence). CDR3 length: 15 residues. The CDR3: CASSIGLEPTYGYTF. DNA of the CDR3: TGTGCCAGTAGTATAGGTCTAGAGCCGACTTATGGCTACACCTTC.

The V gene is TRBV10-3, the J gene TRBJ2-5; 11 nucleotides agree with TRBD2. CDR1 ENHRY and CDR2 SYGVKD come from the germline V gene. The CDR3 length is 15 residues. The V and J ends lost 2 bases and 4 bases, in that order; junction bases with no gene match: 3. The CDR3 DNA reads TGTGCCATCAGTGAGATAGCGGGAGGGGGAGAGACCCAGTACTTC. Its protein product is CAISEIAGGGETQYF.

V is TRBV5-1 and J is TRBJ2-5, with D tentatively TRBD2 (6 bases). Germline values: CDR1 SGHRS, CDR2 YFSETQ. V was trimmed by 3 bases and J by 1 base, leaving 25 bases between them. CDR3 length: 19 residues. CDR3 in amino acids: CASSYGGPLVLEGQETQYF. DNA of the CDR3: TGCGCCAGCAGCTACGGCGGGCCGCTGGTTCTGGAGGGCCAAGAGACCCAGTACTTC.

The gene calls are TRBV30 and TRBJ2-3; TRBD2 might be the D (6 bases). Trimming pared 2 bases from V and 1 base from J, leaving 10 bases between. Germline-derived CDR1 and CDR2 are GTSNPN and SVGIG (reference sequence). There are 14 residues in the CDR3. This chain's CDR3 is CAWSWDWGTDTQYF. CDR3 DNA: TGTGCCTGGAGTTGGGACTGGGGCACAGATACGCAGTATTTT.

This chain joins TRBV7-3 and TRBJ2-1; no clear D. This CDR3 is 13 amino acids long. Germline CDR1 reads SGHTA; CDR2 reads FQGTGA. The V end lost 5 bases, the J end lost 6 bases, and 11 bases lay between the germline ends. The CDR3 region is CASSVTRANEQFF. DNA for the CDR3: TGTGCCAGCAGCGTGACCCGGGCCAATGAGCAGTTCTTC.

The genes are TRBV6-5 and TRBJ2-7; D unclear. Germline CDR1 and CDR2: MNHEY and SVGAGI. Trimming removed 6 bases from V and 0 bases from J, with 12 bases in between. The CDR3 extends over 14 amino acids. This chain's CDR3 is CASSPSRASYEQYF. The CDR3 bases are TGTGCCAGCAGCCCATCTCGAGCCTCCTACGAGCAGTACTTC.

The rearrangement uses TRBV30 and TRBJ1-4, with 7 positions matching TRBD1. Per the germline V gene, CDR1 is GTSNPN and CDR2 is SVGIG (reference sequence). J gave up 5 bases and V 1 base, and 1 base lay outside the gene matches. The CDR3 consists of 13 residues. The CDR3 bases are TGTGCCTGGAGTGCGGACAGGAATGAAAAACTGTTTTTT. Residues: CAWSADRNEKLFF.